This TCR beta chain was retrieved from a study of blood T cell repertoires in COVID-19. As processed by the authors: Estimation of nucleated cell counts was performed using reference gene primer amplification. Here immunoSEQ multiplex PCR was the method, and the copy in TCRdb shows in-frame clones only, minus some. The V and J calls and the clone size are those of that table, but D and trimming were determined from the DNA. The sample holds 130,000 or so clones; around 81% are singletons and the top ten take roughly 9%. CDR3 size: 13 residues. V was clipped by 3 bases and J by 8 bases, with 16 bases between them. The germline gives CDR1 GTSNPN, CDR2 SVGIG (reference sequence).

Sequenced: peripheral blood. The sequence was obtained from a woman aged 60-75 years with active or convalescent COVID-19. V is TRBV30 and J is TRBJ1-2; D is unresolved. This chain's CDR3 is CAWSMELIGGYTF. CDR3 coding DNA: TGTGCCTGGAGCATGGAGTTAATCGGGGGCTACACCTTC.